This T cell receptor beta chain is from a study of CD8+CD57+ T cells in acquired aplastic anemia. As for the study in general: The mean DNA yield obtained from sorted CD4+ and CD8+ cells came to 3.2 ug.

Genomic DNA was employed as the template in profiling TCR beta VDJ and CDR3. MiXCR, applied by TCRdb to the reads, yields one record per CDR3 protein. This repertoire shows about 110,000 distinct CDR3 sequences, around half found once; its top ten account for roughly 30%. CDR3 length: 12 residues. V was shortened by 1 base and J by 12 bases, with 12 bases between the two germline ends. In germline, CDR1 is MGHRA, CDR2 YSYEKL. This receptor was taken from a human donor in good health, serving as a control. Sequencing was performed on sorted CD4+, CD8+, or CD8+CD57+ T cells (not recorded which) from PBMCs. The chain has TRBV4-1 and TRBJ1-2, with D perhaps matching TRBD1 (5 bases). The chain's CDR3 is CASSQGHGTHTF. The CDR3, as DNA: TGCGCCAGCAGCCAAGGTCATGGGACGCACACCTTC.